These 9 T cell receptor beta chains were sequenced from one sample in a study of beta chain features in type 1 diabetes. TCRB transcripts that were expressed got sequenced, as all of the isolated RNA had been reverse transcribed. Assay: immunoSEQ multiplex PCR; the TCRdb copy retains only in-frame clones and omits some. The repertoire holds under 950,000 clones, about a sixth seen once, with about 0.02% in the top ten. Sequenced sample: naive CD4+ T cells from blood. The receptors shown here come from a woman aged 18-29 years in good health.

The CDR3 region has the DNA TGTGCCAGCAGCTTAACCTTAACGAGGGATTTTACCTACGAGCAGTACTTC. Translation gives CASSLTLTRDFTYEQYF. The chain couples TRBV7-8 to TRBJ2-7; a weak D match, TRBD2 (5 bases). CDR1 and CDR2 from the germline V gene are SGHVS and FQNEAQ. The V and J ends lost 2 bases and 2 bases respectively, with 19 bases between them. The CDR3 is 17 amino acids.

This chain joins TRBV5-1 and TRBJ2-7, with 11 bases aligning to TRBD2. Germline V lookup: CDR1 SGHRS, CDR2 YFSETQ. J was trimmed by 5 bases and V by 4 bases; bases with no gene match: 8. CDR3 length equals 15 residues. The CDR3 sequence is CASSGPTSGANEQYF. DNA for the CDR3: TGCGCCAGCAGCGGCCCGACTAGCGGGGCGAACGAGCAGTACTTC.

A few counts support this clone. V usage is TRBV4-3 and J usage is TRBJ1-4, with a tentative D call TRBD1 (5 bases). The CDR3 covers 15 residues. The germline gives CDR1 LGHNA, CDR2 YSLEER. V was trimmed by 0 bases and J by 8 bases, leaving 13 bases between them. The CDR3 here is CASSQDWGSGEKLFF. The CDR3, as DNA: TGCGCCAGCAGCCAAGACTGGGGGTCTGGCGAAAAACTGTTTTTT.

V is TRBV18 and J is TRBJ2-2; D uncertain. V lost 4 bases to trimming and J lost 5 bases, with 14 bases between them. Germline V gene sequence: CDR1 KGHSH, CDR2 LQKENI. The CDR3 has 15 amino acids. The CDR3 DNA is TGTGCCAGCTCACGCGTAGTGTTGGGAACCGGGGAGCTGTTTTTT. Its translation: CASSRVVLGTGELFF.

The chain employs TRBV10-3 and TRBJ2-1; D ambiguous. CDR1 ENHRY and CDR2 SYGVKD come from the germline V gene. V gave up 7 bases and J gave up 6 bases, with 13 bases separating them. CDR3 length: 13 residues. CDR3 DNA sequence: TGTGCCATCACCGACTCGATCCTCAATGAGCAGTTCTTC. Its protein is CAITDSILNEQFF.

The V call is TRBV6-1, the J call TRBJ2-1; 9 bases map to TRBD2. Germline loops: CDR1 MNHNS, CDR2 SASEGT. The CDR3 is 16 amino acids. V gave up 4 bases and J gave up 4 bases; unmatched junction bases: 8. Here the CDR3 DNA reads TGTGCCAGCAGTGGGGGCGGGAGGGTCCCGTACAATGAGCAGTTCTTC. It codes for CASSGGGRVPYNEQFF.

This clone was recorded a few times. The CDR3 DNA reads as TGTGCCAGCAGTCCGGGCCCCTTAATCTCGCAGTTCTTCTTC. Residues: CASSPGPLISQFFF. This chain joins TRBV28 and TRBJ2-1; D gene uncertain. The CDR3 contains 14 residues. Germline V gene data show CDR1 as MDHEN and CDR2 as SYDVKM. V lost 5 bases, J lost 16 bases, and 24 bases lay in between.

The CDR3 DNA follows: TGTGCCACCAGCAGAGATTCCAGGACTAGCTACGAGCAGTACTTC. Amino acids: CATSRDSRTSYEQYF. V usage is TRBV15 and J usage is TRBJ2-7; 7 nucleotides match TRBD2. The CDR3 is 15 residues long. Germline CDR1 and CDR2: LNHNV and YYDKDF (reference sequence). V lost 0 bases to trimming and J lost 3 bases; unmatched junction nucleotides: 5.

The J gene is TRBJ2-3, the V gene TRBV4-2; 7 bases are shared with TRBD2. This CDR3 is 16 amino acids long. Germline CDR1 is LGHNA and CDR2 is YNFKEQ. With 0 bases clipped from V and 6 bases from J, the junction kept 9 bases outside the gene matches. This chain's CDR3 is CASSQDVGGPIDTQYF. The CDR3 bases are TGTGCCAGCAGCCAAGACGTGGGAGGGCCTATTGATACGCAGTATTTT.